These 3 T cell receptor beta chains originate from one sample sequenced in a study of neoadjuvant anti-PD-1 for oral cavity cancer. Produced via immunoSEQ multiplex PCR; TCRdb's table is partial and in-frame only. The sample has fewer than 20,000 clones, less than 75% seen once; the top ten hold 2% to 3%. Sequences were derived from PBMCs, sampled before nivolumab (anti-PD-1) treatment. The receptors were sampled from a person aged 35 to 85 with oral cavity squamous cell carcinoma.

This sequence joins TRBV7-9 and TRBJ2-3; TRBD2 is a possible D gene (5 bases). CDR1 SEHNR and CDR2 FQNEAQ come from the germline V gene (reference sequence). The CDR3 totals 16 residues. V was shortened by 4 bases and J by 1 base, with 15 bases between the two germline ends. The CDR3 nucleotides read TGTGCCAGCAGCTCCCAGCCAGCGGTCCGCACAGATACGCAGTATTTT. Translation: CASSSQPAVRTDTQYF.

V is TRBV2 and J is TRBJ1-1; D gene unclear. Germline V gives CDR1 SNHLY, CDR2 FYNNEI. V lost 3 bases and J 7 bases, leaving 6 bases between the germline ends. This CDR3 spans 11 amino acids. The CDR3 bases are TGTGCCAGCAGTGAGGCAGGTGAAGCTTTCTTT. Protein sequence: CASSEAGEAFF.

This clone was counted once. The chain recombines TRBV5-6 with TRBJ2-1, with D possibly TRBD1 on 6 matching bases. The V end was cut by 2 bases, the J end by 13 bases, with 10 bases between. Germline CDR1 SGHDT, CDR2 YYEEEE. CDR3 length: 11 residues. The chain's CDR3 is CASSFGDTQFF. The CDR3 region has the DNA TGTGCCAGCAGCTTCGGGGACACACAGTTCTTC.